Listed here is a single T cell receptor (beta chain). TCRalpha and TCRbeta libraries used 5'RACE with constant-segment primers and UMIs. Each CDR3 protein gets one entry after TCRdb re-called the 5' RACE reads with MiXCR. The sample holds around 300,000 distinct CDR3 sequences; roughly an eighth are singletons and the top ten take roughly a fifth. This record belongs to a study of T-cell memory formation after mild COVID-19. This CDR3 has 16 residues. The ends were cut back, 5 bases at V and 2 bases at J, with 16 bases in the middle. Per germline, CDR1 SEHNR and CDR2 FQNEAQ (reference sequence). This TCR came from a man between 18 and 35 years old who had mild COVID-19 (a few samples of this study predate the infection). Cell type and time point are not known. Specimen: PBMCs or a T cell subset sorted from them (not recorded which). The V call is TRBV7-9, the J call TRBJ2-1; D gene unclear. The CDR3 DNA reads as TGTGCCAGCAGCGTGAACTACGTACTTGCCTACAATGAGCAGTTCTTC. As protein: CASSVNYVLAYNEQFF.